This TCR beta chain is drawn from a study of blood T cell repertoires in COVID-19. V gave up 1 base and J gave up 10 bases; unmatched junction bases: 4. Germline V gene data show CDR1 as SEHNR and CDR2 as FQNEAQ (reference sequence). The CDR3 runs to 13 residues. Clones were read by immunoSEQ multiplex PCR, and TCRdb kept only the in-frame ones, dropping some. This table holds roughly 20,000 clones, 87% found once. Input material: peripheral blood. The receptor was derived from a human donor in a cohort sampled during active COVID-19. The J gene is TRBJ2-1, the V gene TRBV7-9, with TRBD1 identical over 7 bases. CDR3 bases: TGTGCCAGCAGCTTAGGAGGGGGCGCAGAGCAGTTCTTC. It yields the protein CASSLGGGAEQFF.